This entry lists 17 T cell receptor beta chains sequenced from one sample in a study of cytomegalovirus exposure and HLA in healthy donors. The PCR ran on 60 Vbeta and 13 Jbeta primers. Profiling relied on immunoSEQ multiplex PCR, and the TCRdb table lists in-frame clones only, not all of them. The sample yields 150,000 to 200,000 clones, roughly 82% seen once. Specimen: PBMCs. Source of these receptors: a man between 35 and 55 years old in good health and CMV-seronegative.

The CDR3 DNA reads TGTGCCAGCAGACAGTCGACGAGCAATCAGCCCCAGCATTTT. Encoded protein: CASRQSTSNQPQHF. The chain has TRBV5-8 and TRBJ1-5; D not certain. The CDR3 runs 14 residues. V was trimmed by 5 bases and J by 1 base, leaving 10 bases between them. Germline V lookup: CDR1 SGHTS, CDR2 YDEGEE.

This clone was detected only a few times. The CDR3 DNA reads TGTGCCAGCAGCGTCCCCAGGGGGGAAAATTACGAGCAGTACTTC. Amino acid sequence: CASSVPRGENYEQYF. The chain recombines TRBV13 with TRBJ2-7; the D gene is possibly TRBD1 (7 bases). The CDR3 loop spans 15 amino acids. Germline V lookup: CDR1 PRHDT, CDR2 FYEKMQ (reference sequence). Trimming removed 5 bases at V and 4 bases at J, with 18 bases between.

The V and J genes are TRBV10-2 and TRBJ2-1; TRBD2 aligns across 9 bases. J lost 7 bases, V lost 6 bases, and 10 bases had no gene match. The germline V gene encodes CDR1 WSHSY and CDR2 SAAADI. The CDR3 extends over 15 amino acids. CDR3 coding DNA: TGCGCCAGCAGGGCTGCTAGCGGGATGGTTAATGAGCAGTTCTTC. This codes for CASRAASGMVNEQFF.

This clone was seen a few times. This chain links TRBV7-3 with TRBJ2-1, with TRBD2 as a possible D gene (6 bases). The CDR3 runs 14 residues. The ends were cut back, 4 bases at V and 7 bases at J, with 14 bases in the middle. Germline CDR1 and CDR2: SGHTA and FQGTGA. In DNA form, the CDR3 reads TGTGCCAGCAGCTCCCGGAGGGCCGGAAATGAGCAGTTCTTC. Translating it yields CASSSRRAGNEQFF. The full variable domain, in which reference TRBV7-3 and TRBJ2-1 provide the parts outside the CDR3, is GAGVSQTPSNKVTEKGKYVELRCDPISGHTALYWYRQSLGQGPEFLIYFQGTGAADDSGLPNDRFFAVRPEGSVSTLKIQRTERGDSAVYLCASSSRRAGNEQFFGPGTRLTVL.

The chain uses TRBV29-1 and TRBJ2-7; 11 positions match TRBD1. After removal of 6 bases from V and 2 bases from J, the junction contained 6 bases not matched to a gene. The CDR3 has 14 residues. The germline V gene has CDR1 SQVTM and CDR2 ANQGSEA. The CDR3 region has the DNA TGCAGCGTCGGAGGACAGGGGGCGACCTACGAGCAGTACTTC. This sequence encodes CSVGGQGATYEQYF.

CDR3 bases: TGTGCCAGCGGGGAACAGGGAAGGACTGAAGCTTTCTTT. As protein: CASGEQGRTEAFF. The V and J genes are TRBV2 and TRBJ1-1; perhaps TRBD1 as D (6 bases). Per germline, CDR1 SNHLY and CDR2 FYNNEI. The CDR3 spans 13 residues. V lost 8 bases, J lost 5 bases, and 15 bases lay in between. The full variable domain, with the rest looked up from reference TRBV2 and TRBJ1-1, is EPEVTQTPSHQVTQMGQEVILRCVPISNHLYFYWYRQILGQKVEFLVSFYNNEISEKSEIFDDQFSVERPDGSNFTLKIRSTKLEDSAMYFCASGEQGRTEAFFGQGTRLTVV.

CDR3 region: CASSLVTGRTNEQFF. The CDR3 DNA sequence: TGTGCCAGCAGCTTAGTGACAGGTCGCACCAATGAGCAGTTCTTC. The rearrangement joins TRBV7-9 to TRBJ2-1; TRBD1 is a possible D gene (6 bases). The CDR3 is 15 amino acids. V dropped 1 base and J dropped 6 bases, with 13 bases sitting between them. The germline V gene has CDR1 SEHNR and CDR2 FQNEAQ (reference sequence). Full variable domain (remainder filled in from reference TRBV7-9 and TRBJ2-1): DTGVSQNPRHKITKRGQNVTFRCDPISEHNRLYWYRQTLGQGPEFLTYFQNEAQLEKSRLLSDRFSAERPKGSFSTLEIQRTEQGDSAMYLCASSLVTGRTNEQFFGPGTRLTVL.

J is TRBJ1-1 and V is TRBV6-6; D is unresolved. The germline gives CDR1 MNHNY, CDR2 SVGAGI (reference sequence). The CDR3 is 14 amino acids. The V end was cut by 2 bases, the J end by 0 bases, with 7 bases between. CDR3 sequence reads: CASSYGQLNTEAFF. The CDR3 region has the DNA TGTGCCAGCAGTTACGGGCAGTTGAACACTGAAGCTTTCTTT.

V is TRBV7-2 and J is TRBJ2-5, with D possibly matching TRBD1 (6 bases). V lost 5 bases and J 1 base, leaving 8 bases between the germline ends. Germline assignment: CDR1 SGHTA and CDR2 FQGNSA. The CDR3 covers 13 residues. This CDR3 reads CASSGGLQETQYF. CDR3 DNA sequence: TGTGCCAGCAGCGGGGGCCTCCAAGAGACCCAGTACTTC.

CDR3 bases: TGCGCCAGCAGCTTGGACTTCAGCGGGAGCTCCTACGAGCAGTACTTC. Translating it yields CASSLDFSGSSYEQYF. The V gene is TRBV5-1, the J gene TRBJ2-7, with TRBD2 matching 8 bases. The CDR3 has 16 residues. Germline CDR1 is SGHRS and CDR2 is YFSETQ. The V segment lost 0 bases and the J segment 0 bases; nucleotides outside the gene matches: 5.

The rearrangement joins TRBV5-4 to TRBJ1-5; maybe TRBD1 (6 bases). Germline values: CDR1 SGHNT, CDR2 YYREEE (reference sequence). The ends were cut back, 0 bases at V and 6 bases at J, with 13 bases in the middle. The CDR3 totals 15 residues. The CDR3 loop is CASSLGGGAGQPQHF. The DNA of the CDR3 is TGTGCCAGCAGCTTGGGCGGGGGGGCGGGTCAGCCCCAGCATTTT.

This chain joins TRBV6-5 and TRBJ1-4, with TRBD1 matching 7 bases. J lost 0 bases, V lost 10 bases, and 2 bases had no gene match. This CDR3 comprises 13 residues. Germline CDR1 reads MNHEY; CDR2 reads SVGAGI. The CDR3 loop is CATTGATNEKLFF. CDR3 bases: TGTGCCACCACAGGGGCAACTAATGAAAAACTGTTTTTT.

The chain recombines TRBV5-4 with TRBJ2-1; 7 bases map to TRBD2. Looked up from germline, CDR1 is SGHNT and CDR2 is YYREEE (reference sequence). J was trimmed by 8 bases and V by 2 bases; bases with no gene match: 7. CDR3 size: 14 residues. CDR3 in amino acids: CASSLGRERDEQFF. CDR3 coding DNA: TGTGCCAGCAGCTTAGGGCGGGAGAGGGATGAGCAGTTCTTC.

The rearrangement uses TRBV19 and TRBJ2-1, with 12 bases matching TRBD2. Germline assignment: CDR1 LNHDA and CDR2 SQIVND (reference sequence). V trimming: 8 bases; J trimming: 7 bases; junction bases outside the gene matches: 6. This CDR3 region has 14 residues. The CDR3 reads CASRTSGRKNEQFF. The CDR3 coding sequence is TGTGCCAGTCGAACTAGCGGGAGGAAGAATGAGCAGTTCTTC. Full variable domain (remainder filled in from reference TRBV19 and TRBJ2-1): DGGITQSPKYLFRKEGQNVTLSCEQNLNHDAMYWYRQDPGQGLRLIYYSQIVNDFQKGDIAEGYSVSREKKESFPLTVTSAQKNPTAFYLCASRTSGRKNEQFFGPGTRLTVL.

This chain joins TRBV7-2 and TRBJ2-7; tentatively, D is TRBD1 (6 bases). Germline V gene sequence: CDR1 SGHTA, CDR2 FQGNSA. CDR3 size: 15 residues. V was trimmed by 5 bases and J by 2 bases, leaving 16 bases between them. The CDR3 bases are TGTGCCAGCAGCCCTGATTGGACAGCGACCTACGAGCAGTACTTC. Its translation: CASSPDWTATYEQYF. The whole variable domain, filled in from reference TRBV7-2 and TRBJ2-7, reads GAGVSQSPSNKVTEKGKDVELRCDPISGHTALYWYRQSLGQGLEFLIYFQGNSAPDKSGLPSDRFSAERTGGSVSTLTIQRTQQEDSAVYLCASSPDWTATYEQYFGPGTRLTVT.

V is TRBV30 and J is TRBJ2-1, with 12 bases aligning to TRBD2. CDR1 and CDR2 from the germline V gene are GTSNPN and SVGIG (reference sequence). V trimming: 2 bases; J trimming: 5 bases; junction bases outside the gene matches: 10. The CDR3 is 17 amino acids. In nucleotides, the CDR3 is TGTGCCTGGAGTTCATCTTGGACTAGCGGGGTCAACAATGAGCAGTTCTTC. It translates to CAWSSSWTSGVNNEQFF. The full variable domain, in which reference TRBV30 and TRBJ2-1 provide the parts outside the CDR3, is SQTIHQWPATLVQPVGSPLSLECTVEGTSNPNLYWYRQAAGRGLQLLFYSVGIGQISSEVPQNLSASRPQDRQFILSSKKLLLSDSGFYLCAWSSSWTSGVNNEQFFGPGTRLTVL.

The chain couples TRBV30 to TRBJ2-2, with a possible D match to TRBD1 (7 bases). Trimming stripped 0 bases from V and 2 bases from J, with 13 bases between. CDR1 GTSNPN and CDR2 SVGIG come from the germline V gene (reference sequence). The CDR3 has 16 residues. CDR3 in DNA: TGTGCCTGGAGTGTGGAGGGGGCCCCAAACACCGGGGAGCTGTTTTTT. Translated: CAWSVEGAPNTGELFF.